What follows are 19 T cell receptor beta chains derived from one specimen sequenced in a study of radiation and T cells in renal cell carcinoma (TCRdb year 2020). Reading the label with the study, this specimen's time point is: blood 4 weeks post-SBRT, at nephrectomy. The treatment or condition label here, explained by the study, means: 15 Gy SBRT to primary tumor, nephrectomy 4 weeks later. The library came from the immunoSEQ multiplex PCR assay. Drawn from immuneACCESS, this table holds only the in-frame rearrangements with V and J called that TCRdb kept. Clones are partly lost; checked studies trace under half to an unresolved V gene and leave the rest unexplained. A total of around 180,000 clones appear in this sample, about 88% of them only once. Clones ranked in the top ten supply 11% of the sample. Material: blood, obtained from a patient whose treatment included radiotherapy and nephrectomy. The receptors were sampled from a woman between 50 and 59 years old with renal cell carcinoma.

The chain carries TRBV6-1 and TRBJ1-2; a possible D gene is TRBD1 (5 bases). CDR1 is MNHNS and CDR2 is SASEGT in the germline V gene. Trimming stripped 6 bases from V and 5 bases from J, with 7 bases between. The CDR3 is made up of 11 amino acids. Here the CDR3 reads CASRGLYGYTF. CDR3 nucleotides: TGTGCCAGCAGGGGACTTTATGGCTACACCTTC.

This clone occurred a few times. This sequence joins TRBV6-6 and TRBJ2-3; 8 bases match TRBD2. The CDR3 has 15 amino acids. Looked up from germline, CDR1 is MNHNY and CDR2 is SVGAGI (reference sequence). With V trimmed by 5 bases and J by 4 bases, 8 bases remained unmatched. In nucleotides, the CDR3 is TGTGCCAGCAGTGACTTAGCGGGGACGGCAGATACGCAGTATTTT. It encodes CASSDLAGTADTQYF.

The chain uses TRBV7-2 and TRBJ2-3; 9 nucleotides align to TRBD2. The J segment lost 2 bases and the V segment lost 3 bases, leaving 6 bases of the junction unmatched. The CDR3 covers 16 residues. The V gene's germline CDR1 is SGHTA and CDR2 FQGNSA. The CDR3 reads CASSFGLAGNTDTQYF. CDR3 in DNA: TGTGCCAGCAGCTTCGGGCTAGCGGGGAACACAGATACGCAGTATTTT.

The chain couples TRBV7-8 to TRBJ1-2; D possibly corresponds to TRBD1 (6 bases). The germline CDR1 and CDR2 sequences are SGHVS and FQNEAQ. The CDR3 spans 17 residues. Trimming removed 4 bases from V and 4 bases from J, with 22 bases in between. CDR3 loop: CASSSQMSRGQTYGYTF. The CDR3 nucleotides read TGTGCCAGCAGCTCTCAAATGAGCAGGGGCCAGACCTATGGCTACACCTTC.

The V and J genes are TRBV16 and TRBJ1-1; D gene uncertain. CDR1 is KGHSY, CDR2 FQNENV, per germline. The V end was cut by 2 bases, the J end by 1 base, with 17 bases between. This CDR3 comprises 17 residues. CDR3 region: CASSQADRGWANTEAFF. The DNA of the CDR3 is TGTGCCAGCAGCCAAGCCGACCGAGGATGGGCGAACACTGAAGCTTTCTTT.

The chain combines TRBV19 with TRBJ2-2; no clear D. V lost 5 bases to trimming and J lost 4 bases, with 11 bases between them. Germline V gene sequence: CDR1 LNHDA, CDR2 SQIVND (reference sequence). The CDR3 totals 14 residues. CDR3 coding DNA: TGTGCCAGTAGTCCACAACTGAGCACCGGGGAGCTGTTTTTT. Translated: CASSPQLSTGELFF.

This chain connects TRBV6-5 to TRBJ1-2; D remains ambiguous. Germline V gene data show CDR1 as MNHEY and CDR2 as SVGAGI. The V gene lost 5 bases and the J gene lost 4 bases, with 11 bases spanning the gap. This CDR3 contains 13 residues. CDR3 protein: CASSTRAFYGYTF. Written as DNA, the CDR3 is TGTGCCAGCAGTACACGGGCCTTCTATGGCTACACCTTC.

The CDR3 region is CASSLGQTGTGQYF. The CDR3 DNA is TGTGCCAGCAGCTTGGGACAGACCGGGACTGGGCAGTACTTC. This chain joins TRBV5-4 and TRBJ2-7, with a weak D call TRBD2 (6 bases). With 0 bases removed from V and 9 bases from J, the gap between germline ends came to 16 bases. There are 14 residues in the CDR3. Germline V lookup: CDR1 SGHNT, CDR2 YYREEE (reference sequence).

The chain uses TRBV4-2 and TRBJ1-1; D remains unclear. Germline-derived CDR1 and CDR2 are LGHNA and YNFKEQ. This CDR3 contains 13 residues. V gave up 0 bases and J gave up 10 bases, with 12 bases separating them. CDR3 in DNA: TGTGCCAGCAGCCAAGATGGAAAGGGTATAGCTTTCTTT. It specifies CASSQDGKGIAFF.

This clone was seen a few times. This rearrangement joins TRBV2 to TRBJ1-6; D might be TRBD1 (6 bases). The CDR3 length is 13 residues. V gave up 1 base and J gave up 9 bases, with 7 bases separating them. Germline V CDR1 and CDR2: SNHLY, FYNNEI. CDR3 sequence (DNA): TGTGCCAGCAGTGAAGTGGGGGCTTCACCCCTCCACTTT. Its translation: CASSEVGASPLHF.

The chain is built from TRBV7-8 and TRBJ2-2, with TRBD2 identical over 10 bases. The germline gives CDR1 SGHVS, CDR2 FQNEAQ. With V trimmed by 6 bases and J by 6 bases, 4 bases remained unmatched. The CDR3 spans 14 residues. CDR3 residues: CASSLAGVPGELFF. DNA of the CDR3: TGTGCCAGCAGTCTAGCGGGGGTGCCCGGGGAGCTGTTTTTT. Supplemented by reference TRBV7-8 and TRBJ2-2, the full variable domain reads GAGVSQSPRYKVAKRGQDVALRCDPISGHVSLFWYQQALGQGPEFLTYFQNEAQLDKSGLPSDRFFAERPEGSVSTLKIQRTQQEDSAVYLCASSLAGVPGELFFGEGSRLTVL.

The chain carries TRBV6-5 and TRBJ2-3, with D possibly being TRBD2 (5 bases). The CDR3 is made up of 13 amino acids. From germline, CDR1 is MNHEY and CDR2 SVGAGI. V was cut by 6 bases and J by 6 bases, with 13 bases left in between. CDR3 loop: CASSPTRADTQYF. The CDR3 DNA reads as TGTGCCAGCAGCCCCACTAGAGCGGATACGCAGTATTTT.

The chain links TRBV25-1 to TRBJ1-1; the D is unclear. V was clipped by 5 bases and J by 4 bases, with 11 bases between them. The CDR3 consists of 13 residues. Germline values: CDR1 MGHDK, CDR2 SYGVNS. The CDR3 spells CASSLGSGTEAFF. CDR3 coding DNA: TGTGCCAGCAGTTTAGGGTCTGGCACTGAAGCTTTCTTT. Variable domain in full (rest from reference TRBV25-1 and TRBJ1-1): EADIYQTPRYLVIGTGKKITLECSQTMGHDKMYWYQQDPGMELHLIHYSYGVNSTEKGDLSSESTVSRIRTEHFPLTLESARPSHTSQYLCASSLGSGTEAFFGQGTRLTVV.

This sequence joins TRBV10-2 and TRBJ1-2, with 7 bases matching TRBD1. This CDR3 has 14 amino acids. V lost 5 bases and J lost 2; bases outside the gene matches: 5. Germline V gene data show CDR1 as WSHSY and CDR2 as SAAADI. DNA of the CDR3: TGCGCCAGCAGTACCCGGGACAGAAACTATGGCTACACCTTC. As protein: CASSTRDRNYGYTF.

The chain carries TRBV6-1 and TRBJ1-2, with D possibly matching TRBD1 (6 bases). V lost 2 bases and J lost 4, with 14 bases in between. The germline V gene has CDR1 MNHNS and CDR2 SASEGT. CDR3 length: 15 amino acids. CDR3 nucleotides: TGTGCCAGCAGTGAAACCTTTCAGGGGCTCTATGGCTACACCTTC. Its protein is CASSETFQGLYGYTF.

The rearrangement uses TRBV5-1 and TRBJ2-2, with 9 bases fitting TRBD1. Germline V gives CDR1 SGHRS, CDR2 YFSETQ. Trimming at V came to 5 bases and at J to 3 bases, leaving 8 bases not matched to a gene. The length of the CDR3 is 16 residues. In DNA, the CDR3 is TGCGCCAGCAGTTCTGGGGACAGGGCTGACACCGGGGAGCTGTTTTTT. Its protein product is CASSSGDRADTGELFF.

This chain connects TRBV25-1 to TRBJ1-1; D call uncertain. The germline V and J ends were trimmed by 3 bases and 1 base, with 12 bases remaining between them. This CDR3 region has 15 residues. CDR1 is MGHDK, CDR2 SYGVNS, per germline. CDR3 in DNA: TGTGCCAGCAGTGACGATTTGTTCGGGAACACTGAAGCTTTCTTT. Its protein product is CASSDDLFGNTEAFF.

The chain uses TRBV7-9 and TRBJ2-3; D may match TRBD1 or TRBD2 (5 bases each). Trimming removed 0 bases at V and 3 bases at J, with 10 bases between. Germline V CDR1 and CDR2: SEHNR, FQNEAQ (reference sequence). The CDR3 is 15 residues long. CDR3 sequence reads: CASSLATGPTDTQYF. The DNA for the CDR3 is TGTGCCAGCAGCTTAGCTACGGGACCAACAGATACGCAGTATTTT.

This sequence joins TRBV18 and TRBJ1-5; a possible D gene is TRBD1 (5 bases). Looked up from germline, CDR1 is KGHSH and CDR2 is LQKENI. Trimming left V 3 bases short and J 9 bases short, with 12 bases between. The CDR3 loop spans 13 amino acids. The CDR3 DNA is TGTGCCAGCTCACCGGGGCAAACGAGGCCCCAGCATTTT. Translating gives CASSPGQTRPQHF. The whole variable domain, filled in from reference TRBV18 and TRBJ1-5, reads NAGVMQNPRHLVRRRGQEARLRCSPMKGHSHVYWYRQLPEEGLKFMVYLQKENIIDESGMPKERFSAEFPKEGPSILRIQQVVRGDSAAYFCASSPGQTRPQHFGDGTRLSIL.